These T cell receptor beta chains were read from a single sample in a study of cytomegalovirus exposure and HLA in healthy donors. Clones were sequenced by immunoSEQ multiplex PCR, and TCRdb holds only the in-frame ones, with some missing. The top ten clones hold approximately 2% of a sample with approximately 200,000 clones, about 81% of them seen once. The sample was PBMCs. These receptors originate from a woman aged 18-35 years in good health and CMV-seropositive. Both conserved end residues are part of each CDR3. The D gene is left open where the match is weak. For some rows the clone size is stated as once, few or many, or as a class when expanded; others skip it.

TRBJ1-5 | - | TRBD1 | TRBV30 | TGTGCCTGGAGTGTTGGGACAGGGGTTATGCAGCCCCAGCATTTT | CAWSVGTGVMQPQHF
TRBJ1-6 | - | - | TRBV13 | TGTGCCAGCAGCCAGATCAATTCACCCCTCCACTTT | CASSQINSPLHF
TRBJ1-5 | - | - | TRBV9 | TGTGCCAGCAGCGAGGGGGATGTCGAAGAAAGGCCCCAGCATTTT | CASSEGDVEERPQHF
TRBJ1-6 | - | - | TRBV28 | TGTGCCAGCAGTGGCGGGAGGGAGTTTTCACCCCTCCACTTT | CASSGGREFSPLHF
TRBJ1-1 | - | TRBD1 | TRBV4-3 | TGCGCCAGCAGCCAAGGGGGACAGGGGAGAAGCGGCACTGAAGCTTTCTTT | CASSQGGQGRSGTEAFF
TRBJ1-2 | - | - | TRBV4-3 | TGCGCCAGCAGCCAAGATATGGGGGACATGGGCTATGGCTACACCTTC | CASSQDMGDMGYGYTF
TRBJ2-3 | - | - | TRBV9 | TGTGCCAGCAGCCCAATAGAGCTAGCCGTGAGGACAGATACGCAGTATTTT | CASSPIELAVRTDTQYF
TRBJ2-3 | - | - | TRBV6-1 | TGTGCCAGCAGTGAAGAGGGGGGGGGCGCAGATACGCAGTATTTT | CASSEEGGGADTQYF
TRBJ1-4 | - | - | TRBV6-1 | TGTGCCAGCAGTGATCCGGGTTCGAGCAATGAAAAACTGTTTTTT | CASSDPGSSNEKLFF
TRBJ1-1 | - | - | TRBV6-1 | TGTGCCAGCAGGGGTCGGGAGAACACTGAAGCTTTCTTT | CASRGRENTEAFF
TRBJ2-1 | - | TRBD1 | TRBV5-1 | TGCGCCAGCAGCTTGGGGCAGGGGGCCTACAATGAGCAGTTCTTC | CASSLGQGAYNEQFF
TRBJ1-2 | - | TRBD1 | TRBV18 | TGTGCCAGCTCACCCACAGGGGACTATGGCTACACCTTC | CASSPTGDYGYTF
TRBJ2-1 | once | - | TRBV2 | TGTGCCAGCAGTAAGGACTATGACAATGAGCAGTTCTTC | CASSKDYDNEQFF
TRBJ2-7 | - | TRBD2 | TRBV4-1 | TGCGCCAGCAGCCAAGCGGGGGGGTCCTACGAGCAGTACTTC | CASSQAGGSYEQYF
TRBJ1-4 | - | - | TRBV7-2 | TGTGCCAGCAGGTCCGGGGTAGAGGGTGAAAAACTGTTTTTT | CASRSGVEGEKLFF
TRBJ1-1 | - | TRBD1 | TRBV10-2 | TGCGCCAGCAGCCCGGACAGGGGGAACACTGAAGCTTTCTTT | CASSPDRGNTEAFF
TRBJ2-1 | - | - | TRBV27 | TGTGCCAGCAGTGGGCGCTTGGGGCTAAACAATGAGCAGTTCTTC | CASSGRLGLNNEQFF
TRBJ1-2 | - | TRBD1 | TRBV30 | TGTGCCTGGAGTAGGACAGGGGGGGATGGCTACACCTTC | CAWSRTGGDGYTF
TRBJ2-5 | - | TRBD2 | TRBV2 | TGTGCCAGCAGTGAAATGGGGGGGGAGACCCAGTACTTC | CASSEMGGETQYF
TRBJ2-3 | - | - | TRBV14 | TGTGCCAGCAGCCAAGTAATGGGCAGCGGAGATACGCAGTATTTT | CASSQVMGSGDTQYF
TRBJ2-3 | - | TRBD2 | TRBV30 | TGTGCCTGGTCCATCTTGGGGGGGGGAGGGGCGCAGTATTTT | CAWSILGGGGAQYF
TRBJ2-3 | - | TRBD2 | TRBV5-4 | TGTGCCAGCAGATTTAGCGGGGGGGCCGCAGATACGCAGTATTTT | CASRFSGGAADTQYF
TRBJ1-6 | few | TRBD1 | TRBV6-1 | TGTGCCAGCAGTTCGACCGGGACAGGGGGTTCACCCCTCCACTTT | CASSSTGTGGSPLHF
TRBJ1-2 | - | TRBD1 | TRBV10-1 | TGCGCCAGCAGTGAGCGGGACAGGGGCTATGGCTACACCTTC | CASSERDRGYGYTF
TRBJ1-6 | - | - | TRBV6-5 | TGTGCCACCCGGTGGGGGGTATATTCACCCCTCCACTTT | CATRWGVYSPLHF
TRBJ1-6 | - | - | TRBV25-1 | TGTGCCAGCAGTGAATTGGGGGGAAGAGGCTCACCCCTCCACTTT | CASSELGGRGSPLHF
TRBJ1-6 | - | - | TRBV9 | TGTGCCAGCAGCGTATTAGGGAGAGATTCACCCCTCCACTTT | CASSVLGRDSPLHF
TRBJ2-1 | few | - | TRBV2 | TGTGCCAGCAGGCGGGACGCAAACAATGAGCAGTTCTTC | CASRRDANNEQFF
TRBJ1-5 | once | TRBD1 | TRBV7-9 | TGTGCCAGCAGCTTTTCTGAAGGGGGCTTTCAGCCCCAGCATTTT | CASSFSEGGFQPQHF
TRBJ2-7 | - | - | TRBV14 | TGTGCCAGCAGCCATCTCCTGAGGAGCGGTTACGAGCAGTACTTC | CASSHLLRSGYEQYF
TRBJ1-2 | - | - | TRBV6-5 | TGTGCCAGCAGTTATTCCGACCCACAGGGCGGTGATGGCTACACCTTC | CASSYSDPQGGDGYTF
TRBJ1-5 | - | - | TRBV4-1 | TGCGCCAGCAGCCAGGGCGCAGGCCCGGTCAATCAGCCCCAGCATTTT | CASSQGAGPVNQPQHF
TRBJ2-3 | - | - | TRBV5-4 | TGTGCCAGCAGCCTAATAACCCGGGGCACAGATACGCAGTATTTT | CASSLITRGTDTQYF
TRBJ1-1 | few | - | TRBV6-5 | TGTGCCAGCACCCGGGGGTTTGGGACTGAAGCTTTCTTT | CASTRGFGTEAFF
TRBJ2-6 | - | TRBD1 | TRBV6-1 | TGTGCCAGCAGTGTTACAGGGGAGGGGGCCAACGTCCTGACTTTC | CASSVTGEGANVLTF
TRBJ2-2 | - | - | TRBV4-3 | TGCGCCAGCAGCCAAAGCCCTAGTGCGAACACCGGGGAGCTGTTTTTT | CASSQSPSANTGELFF
TRBJ2-3 | - | - | TRBV7-9 | TGTGCCAGCAGCTTCTCTAGAGATACGCAGTATTTT | CASSFSRDTQYF
TRBJ2-1 | - | - | TRBV7-3 | TGTGCCAGCAGCTTCGGACTAAATGAGCAGTTCTTC | CASSFGLNEQFF
TRBJ2-3 | few | TRBD2 | TRBV4-2 | TGTGCCAGCAGCCAAGAACTAGCGGGGGGCACAGATACGCAGTATTTT | CASSQELAGGTDTQYF
TRBJ2-7 | - | TRBD2 | TRBV27 | TGTGCCAGCAGTTGGGGGACTAGCGGGGCCTCCACCTACGAGCAGTACTTC | CASSWGTSGASTYEQYF
TRBJ2-3 | - | TRBD2 | TRBV4-3 | TGCGCCAGCAGCCAATTCCCACTAGCGGGGGACACAGATACGCAGTATTTT | CASSQFPLAGDTDTQYF
TRBJ2-5 | - | - | TRBV7-6 | TGTGCCAGCAGCTCCCTGGCAGGGGGGCAAGAGACCCAGTACTTC | CASSSLAGGQETQYF
TRBJ2-1 | - | - | TRBV7-6 | TGTGCCAGCAGCTTAGTTGGATTGTGGGAAGGGGGGGCGGACAATGAGCAGTTCTTC | CASSLVGLWEGGADNEQFF
TRBJ2-3 | few | - | TRBV5-4 | TGTGCCAGCAGCGCCACGAGAGATACGCAGTATTTT | CASSATRDTQYF
TRBJ1-1 | few | TRBD1 | TRBV4-1 | TGCGCCAGCAGCCAGCAGGGGGTAAAGAACACTGAAGCTTTCTTT | CASSQQGVKNTEAFF